Below, 13 T cell receptor beta chains from the same sample are listed, as sequenced in a study of neoadjuvant anti-PD-1 for oral cavity cancer. Sequenced by immunoSEQ multiplex PCR; TCRdb stores in-frame clones only, minus some. The sample comprises 50,000 to 65,000 clones, approximately 79% of which are singletons, and 2.6% rests with the top ten. The sample was PBMCs, taken before nivolumab (anti-PD-1) treatment. The receptors derive from a person aged 35 to 85 with oral cavity squamous cell carcinoma.

The rearrangement links TRBV6-5 to TRBJ2-7; 8 bases agree with TRBD2. Losses at the gene ends were 6 bases for V and 12 bases for J; bases not matched to a gene: 7. The CDR3 is 11 residues long. Germline CDR1 and CDR2: MNHEY and SVGAGI. For the CDR3, the DNA is TGTGCCAGCAGAACCGGACTAGCTACGTACTTC. Translating it yields CASRTGLATYF.

V is TRBV5-4 and J is TRBJ2-2, with D uncertain. There are 14 residues in the CDR3. Per the germline V gene, CDR1 is SGHNT and CDR2 is YYREEE (reference sequence). V lost 3 bases to trimming and J lost 1 base, with 7 bases between them. CDR3 protein: CASSSILNTGELFF. CDR3 in DNA: TGTGCCAGCAGCTCGATTCTGAACACCGGGGAGCTGTTTTTT.

V and J are TRBV5-1 and TRBJ2-5; the D gene is possibly TRBD1 (5 bases). CDR1 SGHRS and CDR2 YFSETQ come from the germline V gene. There are 15 residues in the CDR3. Deletions cut 9 bases from V and 1 base from J, with 19 bases between. CDR3 sequence: CAINPPQGSQETQYF. CDR3 coding DNA: TGCGCCATCAACCCCCCGCAGGGTTCCCAAGAGACCCAGTACTTC.

Notes on this clone: The junction and the germline gene differ at one end; a read error may be behind it. The chain carries TRBV6-1 and TRBJ2-7; 10 bases line up with TRBD1. CDR3 length: 15 residues. Germline V gives CDR1 MNHNS, CDR2 SASEGT. CDR3 nucleotide sequence: TGTGCCAGCAGCGAAGACCGGGACAGGGGAAACGAGCAGTACTTC. Its translation: CASSEDRDRGNEQYF.

The rearrangement uses TRBV5-1 and TRBJ2-3; D ambiguous. The CDR3 spans 13 residues. From germline, CDR1 is SGHRS and CDR2 YFSETQ. V was trimmed by 1 base and J by 2 bases, leaving 5 bases between them. CDR3 protein: CASSLKFTDTQYF. CDR3 DNA: TGCGCCAGCAGCTTGAAGTTCACAGATACGCAGTATTTT. Full variable domain (rest looked up from reference TRBV5-1 and TRBJ2-3): KAGVTQTPRYLIKTRGQQVTLSCSPISGHRSVSWYQQTPGQGLQFLFEYFSETQRNKGNFPGRFSGRQFSNSRSEMNVSTLELGDSALYLCASSLKFTDTQYFGPGTRLTVL.

This clone was observed once. The genes are TRBV27 and TRBJ2-7; 8 nucleotides agree with TRBD1. Germline CDR1 MNHEY, CDR2 SMNVEV (reference sequence). V lost 8 bases and J lost 3; bases outside the gene matches: 9. The CDR3 runs to 14 residues. The CDR3 DNA is TGTGCCAGCCGGCCCGCAGGGGGCTACTACGAGCAGTACTTC. Translation: CASRPAGGYYEQYF.

The DNA for the CDR3 is TGTGCCAGCAGTTGGCGGACAGGGTTTAACTATGGCTACACCTTC. Translation: CASSWRTGFNYGYTF. The genes are TRBV6-6 and TRBJ1-2; 8 nucleotides align to TRBD1. The CDR3 covers 15 residues. Germline values: CDR1 MNHNY, CDR2 SVGAGI (reference sequence). With 4 bases clipped from V and 1 base from J, the junction kept 5 bases outside the gene matches.

The rearrangement uses TRBV9 and TRBJ2-7, with 12 bases aligning to TRBD2. The CDR3 length is 17 residues. CDR1 and CDR2 (germline): SGDLS, YYNGEE. With V trimmed by 4 bases and J by 6 bases, 14 bases remained unmatched. CDR3 DNA: TGTGCCAGCAGCCTTGGGGCTAGCGGGGGGGGTAGTCCCGAGCAGTACTTC. Amino acids: CASSLGASGGGSPEQYF.

The rearrangement joins TRBV15 to TRBJ2-3, with 7 bases matching TRBD2. The germline gives CDR1 LNHNV, CDR2 YYDKDF (reference sequence). The J segment lost 0 bases and the V segment lost 9 bases, leaving 6 bases of the junction unmatched. The CDR3 runs to 14 residues. The CDR3 coding sequence is TGTGCCACAGCCTCCGGGGGGAGCACAGATACGCAGTATTTT. Translated, it gives CATASGGSTDTQYF.

As DNA, the CDR3 is TGTGCCAGTAGCGGAACAAGGACAGGGAAATCCGGGGAGCTGTTTTTT. This codes for CASSGTRTGKSGELFF. The chain recombines TRBV19 with TRBJ2-2; TRBD1 matches at 8 bases. Per the germline V gene, CDR1 is LNHDA and CDR2 is SQIVND (reference sequence). The ends lost 6 bases at V and 6 bases at J; junction bases unmatched: 12. The CDR3 is 16 amino acids.

The V gene is TRBV11-2, the J gene TRBJ1-5; weak D call: TRBD1 (6 bases). The ends were cut back, 3 bases at V and 2 bases at J, with 11 bases in the middle. This CDR3 comprises 15 residues. CDR1 and CDR2 from the germline V gene are SGHAT and FQNNGV. CDR3 protein: CASSFDNRGNQPQHF. The CDR3 bases are TGTGCCAGCAGCTTTGACAACAGGGGCAATCAGCCCCAGCATTTT. The entire variable domain, with the rest obtained from reference TRBV11-2 and TRBJ1-5, is as follows: EAGVAQSPRYKIIEKRQSVAFWCNPISGHATLYWYQQILGQGPKLLIQFQNNGVVDDSQLPKDRFSAERLKGVDSTLKIQPAKLEDSAVYLCASSFDNRGNQPQHFGDGTRLSIL.

The chain recombines TRBV27 with TRBJ1-2; 10 nucleotides align to TRBD1. The length of the CDR3 is 17 residues. The ends lost 6 bases at V and 2 bases at J; junction bases unmatched: 12. The germline V gene has CDR1 MNHEY and CDR2 SMNVEV (reference sequence). The CDR3 loop reads CASRSLTGTGENYGYTF. In DNA, the CDR3 is TGTGCCAGCAGATCACTAACCGGGACAGGGGAGAACTATGGCTACACCTTC.

V gene TRBV7-3 combines with J gene TRBJ2-1; tentative D call: TRBD1 (8 bases). V lost 6 bases and J lost 7, with 22 bases in between. Germline loops: CDR1 SGHTA, CDR2 FQGTGA. The CDR3 loop spans 16 amino acids. The CDR3, as DNA: TGTGCCAGCAGTCCCCAGGGGGCGGGAGTTGGAAATGAGCAGTTCTTC. Amino acids: CASSPQGAGVGNEQFF. Looking up the rest from reference TRBV7-3 and TRBJ2-1 gives the full variable domain: GAGVSQTPSNKVTEKGKYVELRCDPISGHTALYWYRQSLGQGPEFLIYFQGTGAADDSGLPNDRFFAVRPEGSVSTLKIQRTERGDSAVYLCASSPQGAGVGNEQFFGPGTRLTVL.